Given below is one TCR beta chain in context. These data come from a study of T-cell memory formation after mild COVID-19. The germline CDR1 and CDR2 sequences are MNHNS and SASEGT. V lost 11 bases and J 2 bases, leaving 12 bases between the germline ends. CDR3 length: 12 residues. Researchers used 5'RACE with constant-segment primers to make TCR alpha and TCR beta cDNA libraries that carry sample barcodes and UMIs. TCRdb recomputed calls from the 5' RACE reads with MiXCR, one row per CDR3 protein. The sample contains about 560,000 distinct CDR3 sequences, roughly 17% of which appear only once. The material sequenced was PBMCs or a T cell subset sorted from them (not recorded which). This chain uses TRBV6-1 with TRBJ1-2; D is perhaps TRBD1 (5 bases). The clonotype was recovered from an adult woman who had mild COVID-19 (a few samples of this study predate the infection). Cell type and time point are not known. In nucleotides, the CDR3 is TGTGCCGGGAAGGCAGGGAACTATGGCTACACCTTC. Translation gives CAGKAGNYGYTF.